Listed below are T cell receptor beta chains from one sample, sequenced in a study of Graves' ophthalmopathy and Graves' hyperthyroidism. Via MiXCR, TCRdb re-called the multiplex PCR reads, giving one row per CDR3 protein. This sample has hundreds of thousands of distinct CDR3 sequences; about 24% occur once, and the top ten carry approximately 6.5%. The sample taken for sequencing was peripheral blood. The receptors shown here come from a woman between 18 and 29 years old with stable Graves' hyperthyroidism. Some clones in this sample may be carry-over from other donors' samples. The CDR3 runs from the conserved cysteine through the conserved F or W. Fields, in order: D gene, J gene, V gene, clone size, CDR3 DNA, CDR3 protein. D genes are given only for firm matches. Some rows mark clone size as missing; the rest say once, few, many or name a class of expanded clone.

>NA|TRBJ2-7|TRBV4-1|few
TGCGCCAGCAGCCAAGCTATCAGTGGCATTTACGAGCAGTACTTC
CASSQAISGIYEQYF
>NA|TRBJ1-6|TRBV29-1|many
TGCAGCGTGCCCCGAGGACGGCGGAACTCCTATAATTCACCCCTCCACTTT
CSVPRGRRNSYNSPLHF
>NA|TRBJ1-2|TRBV15|many
TGTGCCACCAGCATGGAGAGGAACTATGGCTACACCTTC
CATSMERNYGYTF
>TRBD1|TRBJ1-1|TRBV7-2|many
TGTGCCAGCAGCTTACGGAACAACAGGGGGGGGACTGAAGCTTTCTTT
CASSLRNNRGGTEAFF
>NA|TRBJ2-7|TRBV27|many
TGTGCCAGCAGTTCGGTCCTCGGGATCAGGGGATCGGACTACGAGCAGTACTTC
CASSSVLGIRGSDYEQYF
>NA|TRBJ1-1|TRBV12-3/TRBV12-4|NA
TGTGCCAGCAGCTCCTACAATCTTGAAGCTTTCTTT
CASSSYNLEAFF
>TRBD2|TRBJ2-5|TRBV7-8|NA
TGTGCCAGCAGCTTAGACGCGTTCGAACTAGCGGGGGGGAAAGAGACCCAGTACTTC
CASSLDAFELAGGKETQYF
>NA|TRBJ1-2|TRBV6-2/TRBV6-3|few
TGTGCCAGCAGTGGAACCATGAACTATGGCTACACCTTC
CASSGTMNYGYTF
>NA|TRBJ2-7|TRBV2|NA
TGTGCCAGCAGGGGACATATTTCCTACGAGCAGTACTTC
CASRGHISYEQYF
>NA|TRBJ1-4|TRBV30|NA
TGTGCCTGGACGGGTTCATTTGGGGAAAAACTGTTTTTT
CAWTGSFGEKLFF
>TRBD2|TRBJ2-7|TRBV7-2|many
TGTGCCAGCAGCTTTGCTAGCGGGAGTGGTTACGAGCAGTACTTC
CASSFASGSGYEQYF
>NA|TRBJ1-2|TRBV28|many
TGTGCCAGCAGTTTAGAAGAAGGTAAGGGTGCGGGCTACACCTTC
CASSLEEGKGAGYTF
>TRBD2|TRBJ2-7|TRBV28|many
TGTGCCAGCAGAAGACTAGCAGCCGTATCCTACGAGCAGTACTTC
CASRRLAAVSYEQYF
>NA|TRBJ1-2|TRBV24-1|many
TGTGCCACCAGTGACCCGACAACTAACTATGGCTACACCTTC
CATSDPTTNYGYTF
>NA|TRBJ1-1|TRBV18|few
TGTGCCAGCTCACCACCCGGAAGGGGCGGAAACACTGAAGCTTTCTTT
CASSPPGRGGNTEAFF
>TRBD2|TRBJ2-7|TRBV12-3/TRBV12-4|NA
TGTGCCAGCAGCGGACTAGCGGTCCTTAGTGAGCAGTACTTC
CASSGLAVLSEQYF
>NA|TRBJ1-1|TRBV7-3|NA
TGTGCCAGCAGCTCCCAGGGTTCCACTGAAGCTTGCTTT
CASSSQGSTEACF
>NA|TRBJ1-1|TRBV3-1|few
TGTGCCAGCAGCCGGGAATACACTGAAGCTTTCTTT
CASSREYTEAFF
>NA|TRBJ2-7|TRBV5-1|few
TGCGCCAGCAGCTTAACGTCGGGACACTCCTACGAGCAGTACTTC
CASSLTSGHSYEQYF
>NA|TRBJ2-7|TRBV6-5|many
TGTGCCAGCAGTTACTCTTCGGGATACTACGAGCAGTACTTC
CASSYSSGYYEQYF
>NA|TRBJ1-1|TRBV20-1|many
TGCAGTGCTAGGGGCGGGTCTGAAGCTTTCTTT
CSARGGSEAFF
>NA|TRBJ1-2|TRBV12-3/TRBV12-4|many
TGTGCCAGCAGTTTGAGCCAGGGCCATGGCTACACCTTC
CASSLSQGHGYTF
>TRBD1|TRBJ1-4|TRBV7-2|many
TGTGCCAGCAGCTTCGGACAGGGAGGTGAAAAACTGTTTTTT
CASSFGQGGEKLFF
>NA|TRBJ1-1|TRBV30|many
TGTGCCTGGAGTGTGCGGGGGGACACTGAAGCTTTCTTT
CAWSVRGDTEAFF
>TRBD1|TRBJ1-6|TRBV20-1|once
TGCAGTGCTCCCGGGACAGCCAATTCACCCCTCCACTTT
CSAPGTANSPLHF
>NA|TRBJ1-1|TRBV20-1|many
TGCAGTGCTAGAGACCCCGGGCAGGGAAGGGGCACTGAAGCTTTCTTT
CSARDPGQGRGTEAFF
>NA|TRBJ1-1|TRBV6-2/TRBV6-3|many
TGTGCCAGCAGTTGGGGAGGGAAGGGAAACACTGAAGCTTTCTTT
CASSWGGKGNTEAFF
>NA|TRBJ2-7|TRBV19|NA
TGTGCCAGTAGTCCCCATCAGTCCGGATGGGACTCCTACGAGCAGTACTTC
CASSPHQSGWDSYEQYF
>NA|TRBJ1-6|TRBV6-1|NA
TGTGCCAGCACGGAGCGTGCGGGGGATTCACCCCTCCACTTT
CASTERAGDSPLHF
>NA|TRBJ2-4|TRBV20-1|NA
TGCAGTGCTAGTTTGGGGGTTTTAGCCAAAAACATTCAGTACTTC
CSASLGVLAKNIQYF
>TRBD1|TRBJ1-2|TRBV9|many
TGTGCCAGCAGCGCCTCGGGGGGACAGAACTATGGCTACACCTTC
CASSASGGQNYGYTF
>NA|TRBJ1-2|TRBV7-2|many
TGTGCCGGCAGCCTCTCGGGGGGCTATGGCTACACCTTC
CAGSLSGGYGYTF
>NA|TRBJ2-4|TRBV6-2/TRBV6-3|many
TGTGCCAGCAGAGACCGACGTAGGCGGGAAAACATTAAGTACTTC
CASRDRRRRENIKYF
>NA|TRBJ1-1|TRBV6-1|NA
TGTGCCAGCAGTCAGATCTGGAGTGCGGGCACTGAAGCTTTCTTT
CASSQIWSAGTEAFF
>NA|TRBJ2-7|TRBV20-1|many
TGCAGTGCTAGGGCCCTTGGAACAGGGTGGGCCTACGAGCAGTACTTC
CSARALGTGWAYEQYF
>NA|TRBJ1-1|TRBV28|NA
TGTGCCAGCAGTTTTGACCCCAGGGTCTGGAAATCGAACACTGAAGCTTTCTTT
CASSFDPRVWKSNTEAFF
>NA|TRBJ2-5|TRBV3-1|many
TGTGCCAGCAGGGAAAGCGGAGGGCTTAAGACCCAGTACTTC
CASRESGGLKTQYF
>TRBD1|TRBJ2-7|TRBV6-4|NA
TGTGCCAGCAGTGACTCGACAGGGGGCTACGAGCAGTACTTC
CASSDSTGGYEQYF
>NA|TRBJ2-7|TRBV6-2/TRBV6-3|few
TGTGCCAGCAATCTCGGAAGTCCCTCCTACGAGCAGTACTTC
CASNLGSPSYEQYF
>TRBD1|TRBJ2-2|TRBV5-1|NA
TGCGCCAGCAGCACAGGACAGGGGGCGTCCGGGGAGCTGTTTTTT
CASSTGQGASGELFF
>NA|TRBJ1-1|TRBV3-1|many
TGTGCCAGCAGCCAAGCGGGGGGAAGGGCTGAAGCTTTCTTT
CASSQAGGRAEAFF
>NA|TRBJ1-5|TRBV6-4|many
TGTGCCAGCAGCGACAAGAGCTTTGGGCAGCCGAATCAGCCCCAGCATTTT
CASSDKSFGQPNQPQHF
>TRBD1|TRBJ1-1|TRBV6-1|many
TGTGCCAGCAGTGGGGACAGGGGGAGGAACACTGAAGCTTTCTTT
CASSGDRGRNTEAFF
>NA|TRBJ1-6|TRBV12-3/TRBV12-4|few
TGTGCCAGCACGGCCGGGGCCGCCTATAATTCACCCCTCCACTTT
CASTAGAAYNSPLHF
>NA|TRBJ2-2|TRBV20-1|NA
TGCAGTGCTAGAGATTCGGGCGACCCAAGGAACACCGGGGAGCTGTTTTTT
CSARDSGDPRNTGELFF
>NA|TRBJ1-1|TRBV27|NA
TGTGCCAGCAGTTTATTGGGGGGGCCCGAAGCTTTCTTT
CASSLLGGPEAFF
>TRBD2|TRBJ2-5|TRBV7-2|many
TGTGCCAGCAGCCTGTGGGGGGGAAGGCAAGAGACCCAGTACTTC
CASSLWGGRQETQYF
>TRBD1|TRBJ1-2|TRBV6-1|many
TGTGCCAGCAGCGATGGGACAGGGGGTTCCCATGGCTACACCTTC
CASSDGTGGSHGYTF
>TRBD2|TRBJ2-7|TRBV9|many
TGTGCCAGCAGCACCCGAGGGGCTAGCGGGTACTACGAGCAGTACTTC
CASSTRGASGYYEQYF
>TRBD2|TRBJ2-2|TRBV29-1|few
TGCAGCGTCGTGTTAGCGGGGACGAACACCGGGGAGCTGTTTTTT
CSVVLAGTNTGELFF
>NA|TRBJ1-1|TRBV28|many
TGTGCCAGCAGTTTACGGTTCCCGCAGAACACTGAAGCTTTCTTT
CASSLRFPQNTEAFF
>NA|TRBJ1-6|TRBV12-3/TRBV12-4|many
TGTGCCATACGTAGAGGGAGGGATTCACCCCTCCACTTT
CAIRRGRDSPLHF
>NA|TRBJ1-5|TRBV6-1|many
TGTGCCAGCAGCCAGGGTGGTCAGCCCCAGCATTTT
CASSQGGQPQHF